The clone carrying this T cell receptor beta chain was detected a few times. Antigen unknown. This entry is derived from a study of CD8 T cells in ankylosing spondylitis. Findings of the study overall: Significant enrichment of disease-linked clones was reported in matched ankylosing spondylitis synovial fluid. Seemingly distinctive of ankylosing spondylitis blood was a TCR beta motif formed by eight highly homologous variants.

For TCR beta, libraries came from quantitative 5'-RACE with molecular barcodes. MiXCR, applied by TCRdb to the 5' RACE reads, yields one record per CDR3 protein. The sample carries about 360,000 distinct CDR3 sequences, approximately 22% recorded once. The sequencing input was blood, either unsorted or a sorted T cell fraction (not recorded which). The receptor's source is a male donor with ankylosing spondylitis or in good health (not recorded which).

The CDR3 loop is CASSPKRGGSYEQYF. CDR3 nucleotide sequence: TGCGCCAGCAGCCCAAAGCGGGGGGGCTCCTACGAGCAGTACTTC. The chain carries TRBV4-1 and TRBJ2-7; 10 nucleotides match TRBD2. CDR1 and CDR2 from the germline V gene are MGHRA and YSYEKL. J was trimmed by 0 bases and V by 4 bases; bases with no gene match: 3. The CDR3 length is 15 residues.